This T cell receptor beta chain was identified in a study of shared clonotypes between healthy human individuals. Findings and caveats of the study: In several donors, around 5.5% of naive CD4 clonotypes appeared in common.

Methods used by the authors: ImmunoSEQ junction-only sequences lacked quality scores, so their filtering differed. TCRdb's table, derived via immunoSEQ multiplex PCR, lists solely in-frame clones and lacks some. The D gene and trimming were derived from the DNA, and the V and J assignments and clone size from that table. This sample carries 1,400,000 or so clones, less than 99% of them seen once, and the ten largest clones take around 0.38%. Concerning this clone: The antigen is not known.

The receptor was derived from a man aged 30-40 years in good health. Sequencing was done on a sample of naive CD4+ T cells sorted from blood. Sample subset: CD45RA+ positively selected.

CDR3 nucleotide sequence: TGTGCCAGCAGAGGAGGGACGGGCACAGATACGCAGTATTTT. It specifies CASRGGTGTDTQYF. The chain has TRBV2 and TRBJ2-3, with D tentatively TRBD2 (6 bases). Germline V lookup: CDR1 SNHLY, CDR2 FYNNEI. V shed 6 bases and J shed 1 base, with 11 bases lying between them. The CDR3 extends over 14 amino acids.